This record covers a single T cell receptor beta chain. The germline CDR1 and CDR2 sequences are KGHSH and LQKENI. This CDR3 has 18 amino acids. Unmatched junction bases numbered 10, after V lost 0 bases and J lost 5 bases. This record comes from a study of shared clonotypes between healthy human individuals. TCRdb's table, derived via immunoSEQ multiplex PCR, lists solely in-frame clones and lacks some. The sample yields 2 million to 2.5 million clones, almost 96% seen once. The specimen sequenced was naive CD4+ T cells sorted from blood. As to subset: CD45RA+ positively selected. This sequence joins TRBV18 and TRBJ2-5; 12 positions match TRBD2. The receptor's source is a man aged 18-30 years in good health. CDR3 sequence: CASSPPLAGGQDSETQYF. In nucleotides, the CDR3 is TGTGCCAGCTCACCACCTCTAGCGGGAGGGCAAGATAGCGAGACCCAGTACTTC.